A single sample gave rise to the 29 T cell receptor beta chains below, sequenced in a study of shared clonotypes between healthy human individuals. Repertoires were generated with immunoSEQ multiplex PCR, while TCRdb's copy carries only in-frame clones and drops some. The sample includes some 320,000 clones, 80% to 90% of them seen just once. Source material: memory CD8+ T cells sorted from blood. Subset defined: CD45RO+ cells pooled with CCR7-negative TemRA cells. These receptors were collected from a man aged 18 to 29 in good health.

This chain uses TRBV7-2 with TRBJ2-7; no clear D gene. This CDR3 spans 13 amino acids. Trimming took 3 bases from V and 2 from J, leaving 8 bases between them. Germline assignment: CDR1 SGHTA and CDR2 FQGNSA. The DNA for the CDR3 is TGTGCCAGCAGCTTTCATGCGGCCTACGAGCAGTACTTC. The encoded protein is CASSFHAAYEQYF. Variable domain in full (rest from reference TRBV7-2 and TRBJ2-7): GAGVSQSPSNKVTEKGKDVELRCDPISGHTALYWYRQSLGQGLEFLIYFQGNSAPDKSGLPSDRFSAERTGGSVSTLTIQRTQQEDSAVYLCASSFHAAYEQYFGPGTRLTVT.

The V call is TRBV4-1, the J call TRBJ2-1, with D unresolved. This CDR3 has 14 amino acids. Trimming removed 8 bases from V and 0 bases from J, with 11 bases in between. Germline CDR1 MGHRA, CDR2 YSYEKL. The CDR3 spells CASGYIGSYNEQFF. As DNA, the CDR3 is TGCGCCAGCGGTTACATAGGCTCCTACAATGAGCAGTTCTTC.

The chain employs TRBV11-2 and TRBJ2-7, with unresolved D. CDR1 and CDR2 (germline): SGHAT, FQNNGV. This CDR3 spans 16 amino acids. The V end was cut by 0 bases, the J end by 0 bases, with 12 bases between. CDR3 DNA: TGTGCCAGCAGCTTAGATTACAAGGGTACCTCCTACGAGCAGTACTTC. Protein product: CASSLDYKGTSYEQYF.

J is TRBJ2-1 and V is TRBV7-9; D may match TRBD1 or TRBD2 (5 bases each). There are 15 residues in the CDR3. CDR1 and CDR2 (germline): SEHNR, FQNEAQ (reference sequence). The ends were cut back, 5 bases at V and 6 bases at J, with 17 bases in the middle. The CDR3 region is CASSAIGASSNEQFF. For the CDR3, the DNA is TGTGCCAGCAGCGCCATCGGGGCTAGCAGCAATGAGCAGTTCTTC.

The chain couples TRBV7-9 to TRBJ2-5; D ambiguous. V was trimmed by 4 bases and J by 2 bases, leaving 23 bases between them. Germline V gene data show CDR1 as SEHNR and CDR2 as FQNEAQ (reference sequence). This CDR3 contains 18 residues. The CDR3: CASSSTLLYQPRQETQYF. The CDR3 DNA reads as TGTGCCAGCAGCTCCACCCTTTTATACCAGCCCCGTCAAGAGACCCAGTACTTC.

The chain combines TRBV13 with TRBJ2-7, with 9 bases identical to TRBD1. Germline CDR1 and CDR2: PRHDT and FYEKMQ (reference sequence). The V and J ends lost 5 bases and 2 bases, in that order; junction bases with no gene match: 4. The length of the CDR3 is 14 residues. The CDR3: CASSRQGDPYEQYF. As DNA, the CDR3 is TGTGCCAGCAGCCGACAGGGGGACCCCTACGAGCAGTACTTC.

The table lists this clone with a count of one. This chain joins TRBV6-1 and TRBJ2-7, with no clear D. The ends were cut back, 2 bases at V and 4 bases at J, with 15 bases in the middle. The CDR3 sequence is 15 residues long. Germline assignment: CDR1 MNHNS and CDR2 SASEGT. The CDR3 reads CASSEYDGRAYEQYF. The CDR3 bases are TGTGCCAGCAGTGAATACGATGGTAGGGCTTACGAGCAGTACTTC.

Of note for this clone: Other DNA sequences in the sample encode the same CDR3. The chain combines TRBV4-1 with TRBJ2-7; D is uncertain. This CDR3 is 13 amino acids long. V gave up 2 bases and J gave up 1 base, with 6 bases separating them. The germline V gene encodes CDR1 MGHRA and CDR2 YSYEKL. CDR3 amino acids: CASSQRASYEQYF. The DNA for the CDR3 is TGCGCCAGCAGCCAACGGGCTTCCTACGAGCAGTACTTC.

This sequence joins TRBV10-2 and TRBJ2-2, with no clear D. The CDR3 length is 15 residues. V lost 2 bases and J lost 0, with 7 bases in between. Germline-derived CDR1 and CDR2 are WSHSY and SAAADI. CDR3 coding DNA: TGCGCCAGCAGTGAGAGACACGCGAACACCGGGGAGCTGTTTTTT. Translated, it gives CASSERHANTGELFF.

The gene calls are TRBV7-9 and TRBJ2-1; a weak D match, TRBD2 (6 bases). The germline CDR1 and CDR2 sequences are SEHNR and FQNEAQ (reference sequence). The CDR3 is made up of 14 amino acids. V gave up 2 bases and J gave up 8 bases, with 13 bases separating them. The CDR3 loop reads CASSLHPIADEQFF. CDR3 sequence (DNA): TGTGCCAGCAGCTTACACCCTATAGCGGATGAGCAGTTCTTC.

This rearrangement joins TRBV29-1 to TRBJ2-5; D is undetermined. V lost 4 bases, J lost 4 bases, and 16 bases lay in between. CDR1 and CDR2 from the germline V gene are SQVTM and ANQGSEA. The CDR3 sequence is 14 residues long. The CDR3 DNA follows: TGCAGCGTTGTAGACCCAGCTACGTTAGAGACCCAGTACTTC. This translates into CSVVDPATLETQYF.

The rearrangement joins TRBV5-1 to TRBJ1-2; D not resolved. Germline V gives CDR1 SGHRS, CDR2 YFSETQ. V lost 4 bases and J lost 4, with 11 bases in between. The CDR3 runs 13 residues. For the CDR3, the DNA is TGCGCCAGCAGCCCCGCCCCCACCTATGGCTACACCTTC. Residues: CASSPAPTYGYTF.

This clone was counted only a few times. J is TRBJ2-7 and V is TRBV9; 11 bases map to TRBD2. The V gene's germline CDR1 is SGDLS and CDR2 YYNGEE. The CDR3 runs 16 residues. The J segment lost 3 bases and the V segment lost 4 bases, leaving 9 bases of the junction unmatched. The CDR3 DNA reads as TGTGCCAGCAGCCCTGGACTAGCGGGCGAACTCTACGAGCAGTACTTC. Amino acid sequence: CASSPGLAGELYEQYF.

The chain joins TRBV6-5 to TRBJ2-2, with a possible D match to TRBD2 (5 bases). V was cut by 2 bases and J by 3 bases, with 7 bases left in between. Germline values: CDR1 MNHEY, CDR2 SVGAGI. This CDR3 is 14 amino acids long. CDR3 DNA: TGTGCCAGCAGTTACGGACTCTACACCGGGGAGCTGTTTTTT. This gives the protein CASSYGLYTGELFF.

The genes are TRBV20-1 and TRBJ1-2, with no clear D. The CDR3 consists of 10 residues. Germline V CDR1 and CDR2: DFQATT, SNEGSKA (reference sequence). Trimming cost V 0 bases and J 10 bases, with 6 bases left between them. The CDR3 loop reads CSAREEDYTF. The CDR3 DNA follows: TGCAGTGCTAGAGAGGAGGACTACACCTTC.

The chain combines TRBV11-2 with TRBJ1-2; 7 positions match TRBD1. The CDR3 contains 14 residues. Germline CDR1 SGHAT, CDR2 FQNNGV. Trimming cost V 5 bases and J 3 bases; bases outside gene matches: 6. This CDR3 is CASSQGDTYYGYTF. The DNA for the CDR3 is TGTGCCAGCAGCCAGGGGGACACATACTATGGCTACACCTTC.

This clone was recorded once. This sample also contains other DNA sequences that code for the same CDR3. The V gene is TRBV11-2, the J gene TRBJ2-7, with D unresolved. Germline assignment: CDR1 SGHAT and CDR2 FQNNGV. This CDR3 contains 12 residues. The V end was cut by 5 bases, the J end by 3 bases, with 8 bases between. In DNA, the CDR3 is TGTGCCAGCAGCCCCGTGAGCTACGAGCAGTACTTC. Translated, it gives CASSPVSYEQYF.

This chain links TRBV23-1 with TRBJ1-2; no definite D call. TRBV23-1 is noted as an ORF with a role that remains uncertain. This CDR3 is 15 amino acids long. The ends were cut back, 0 bases at V and 3 bases at J, with 11 bases in the middle. DNA for the CDR3: TGCGCCAGCAGTCAATCGCAGGAGCCCCACTATGGCTACACCTTC. It is translated as CASSQSQEPHYGYTF.

This chain joins TRBV4-1 and TRBJ1-2, with D perhaps TRBD1 (5 bases). The germline V and J ends were trimmed by 3 bases and 4 bases, with 18 bases remaining between them. Germline CDR1 MGHRA, CDR2 YSYEKL. The CDR3 runs to 16 residues. For the CDR3, the DNA is TGCGCCAGCAGCCAGATAGCAGGGATTATCCCCTATGGCTACACCTTC. Protein sequence: CASSQIAGIIPYGYTF.

The rearrangement joins TRBV28 to TRBJ1-2; TRBD1 is a possible D gene (6 bases). Germline assignment: CDR1 MDHEN and CDR2 SYDVKM. The germline V and J ends were trimmed by 4 bases and 0 bases, with 18 bases remaining between them. The CDR3 runs 17 residues. The CDR3 is CASSSKDYREANYGYTF. The CDR3 nucleotides read TGTGCCAGCAGTTCCAAAGATTACAGGGAAGCTAACTATGGCTACACCTTC.

This sequence joins TRBV5-1 and TRBJ2-5; 10 nucleotides agree with TRBD2. The CDR3 spans 17 residues. The germline CDR1 and CDR2 sequences are SGHRS and YFSETQ. V trimming: 1 base; J trimming: 4 bases; junction bases outside the gene matches: 10. The CDR3 reads CASSLYLAGEEGETQYF. The CDR3 DNA reads as TGCGCCAGCAGCTTGTATCTAGCGGGAGAAGAAGGAGAGACCCAGTACTTC.

The chain is built from TRBV4-1 and TRBJ2-1, with D possibly TRBD2 on 7 matching bases. The V gene lost 5 bases and the J gene lost 3 bases, with 17 bases spanning the gap. CDR3 length: 16 residues. CDR1 and CDR2 (germline): MGHRA, YSYEKL. The CDR3 DNA follows: TGCGCCAGCAGCGGACGATCGGGGGGCGACTACAATGAGCAGTTCTTC. Protein: CASSGRSGGDYNEQFF.

The chain joins TRBV6-5 to TRBJ2-7; TRBD1 agrees at 12 bases. V was pared by 6 bases and J by 7 bases, with 7 bases of the junction left unmatched. The CDR3 is 14 residues long. Germline values: CDR1 MNHEY, CDR2 SVGAGI. For the CDR3, the DNA is TGTGCCAGCAGGCCGGGACAGGGGGCGTGGGAGCAGTACTTC. Translation gives CASRPGQGAWEQYF.

The chain joins TRBV2 to TRBJ1-2; unclear D gene. The CDR3 length is 15 residues. Germline CDR1 is SNHLY and CDR2 is FYNNEI. V dropped 7 bases and J dropped 0 bases, with 15 bases sitting between them. CDR3 in DNA: TGTGCCAGCATGACGGGCCCTCTATCTAACTATGGCTACACCTTC. Amino acids: CASMTGPLSNYGYTF.

This sequence joins TRBV28 and TRBJ2-3; D call uncertain. Trimming took off 3 bases at V and 3 bases at J, with 10 bases between the two ends. This CDR3 is built from 14 residues. Germline V gene data show CDR1 as MDHEN and CDR2 as SYDVKM. The CDR3 region has the DNA TGTGCCAGCAGTTTCGAGCAAGGAACAGATACGCAGTATTTT. Residues: CASSFEQGTDTQYF. The complete variable domain, with remaining parts taken from reference TRBV28 and TRBJ2-3, reads DVKVTQSSRYLVKRTGEKVFLECVQDMDHENMFWYRQDPGLGLRLIYFSYDVKMKEKGDIPEGYSVSREKKERFSLILESASTNQTSMYLCASSFEQGTDTQYFGPGTRLTVL.

The chain joins TRBV7-2 to TRBJ1-5; 7 bases map to TRBD1. The germline CDR1 and CDR2 sequences are SGHTA and FQGNSA. The CDR3 spans 12 residues. J lost 9 bases, V lost 4 bases, and 3 bases had no gene match. The CDR3, as DNA: TGTGCCAGCAGCTATAGACAGGGGCCCCAGCATTTT. This translates into CASSYRQGPQHF.

The gene calls are TRBV2 and TRBJ1-1; D unresolved. V shed 1 base and J shed 7 bases, with 13 bases lying between them. CDR1 SNHLY and CDR2 FYNNEI come from the germline V gene. CDR3 length equals 14 residues. CDR3 bases: TGTGCCAGCAGTGAAGTAGGTAATATTGGTGAAGCTTTCTTT. Protein product: CASSEVGNIGEAFF.

The genes are TRBV4-1 and TRBJ2-2; 7 bases fit TRBD2. V shed 0 bases, J shed 1 base, and the junction held 8 bases outside the gene matches. CDR1 and CDR2 from the germline V gene are MGHRA and YSYEKL. This CDR3 comprises 18 residues. CDR3 nucleotides: TGCGCCAGCAGCCAAGATCCGGCGGGGGTGATGAACACCGGGGAGCTGTTTTTT. Translated: CASSQDPAGVMNTGELFF.

This sequence joins TRBV19 and TRBJ1-2; no clear D. Trimming shortened V by 7 bases and J by 8 bases, and 17 bases separated the two germline ends. The CDR3 spans 13 residues. Germline V gives CDR1 LNHDA, CDR2 SQIVND (reference sequence). CDR3 loop: CASTKDRYGGYTF. The DNA for the CDR3 is TGTGCCAGTACAAAGGACCGGTATGGCGGCTACACCTTC.